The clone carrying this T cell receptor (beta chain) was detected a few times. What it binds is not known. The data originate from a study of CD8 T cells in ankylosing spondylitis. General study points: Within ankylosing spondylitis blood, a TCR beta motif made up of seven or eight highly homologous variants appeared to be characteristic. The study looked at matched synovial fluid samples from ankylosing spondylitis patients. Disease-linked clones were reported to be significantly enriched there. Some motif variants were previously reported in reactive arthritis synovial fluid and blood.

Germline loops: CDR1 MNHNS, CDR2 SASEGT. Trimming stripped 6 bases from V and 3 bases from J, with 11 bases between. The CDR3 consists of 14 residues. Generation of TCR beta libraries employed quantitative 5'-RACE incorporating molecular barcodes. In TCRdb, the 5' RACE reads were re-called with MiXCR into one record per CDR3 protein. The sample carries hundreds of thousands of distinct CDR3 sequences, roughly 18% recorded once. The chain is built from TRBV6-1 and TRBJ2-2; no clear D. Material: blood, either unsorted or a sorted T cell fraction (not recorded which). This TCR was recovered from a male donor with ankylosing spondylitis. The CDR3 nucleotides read TGTGCCAGCAGCCCCAGTGGGTACACCGGGGAGCTGTTTTTT. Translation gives CASSPSGYTGELFF.